This T cell receptor (beta chain) was recorded in a study of radiation and T cells in renal cell carcinoma. Study-level findings and limits: Without pretreatment biopsies, baseline tumor clonotype presence was undetermined.

Repertoires were generated with immunoSEQ multiplex PCR, while TCRdb's copy carries only in-frame clones and drops some. The sample shows some 150,000 clones, approximately 82% of them seen only once. The time point was: baseline pretreatment blood. As to treatment: 15 Gy SBRT to primary tumor, nephrectomy 4 weeks later. About this clone itself: Its antigen is unknown.

This receptor was taken from a woman between 50 and 59 years old with renal cell carcinoma. Here the sequenced sample was blood, taken from a patient whose treatment included radiotherapy and nephrectomy.

The CDR3 region is CARLVVTEAFF. The CDR3 DNA is TGTGCCCGCCTAGTTGTGACTGAAGCTTTCTTT. The chain joins TRBV6-4 to TRBJ1-1; the D is unclear. The CDR3 contains 11 residues. Germline values: CDR1 MRHNA, CDR2 SNTAGT. Trimming shortened V by 11 bases and J by 5 bases, and 12 bases separated the two germline ends.